This T cell receptor beta chain was captured by sequencing in a study of blood T cell repertoires in COVID-19. At the level of the study: Acute-phase and convalescent COVID-19 samples originated in the United States, Italy and Spain.

Original methodology: Reference gene primers were amplified, and this amplification served to estimate nucleated cell counts. Sequencing was performed with immunoSEQ multiplex PCR; in TCRdb, only in-frame clones are kept and a portion is missing. V, J and clone size were drawn from that table, and D and trimming were deduced from the DNA. The table has around 67,000 clones, 88% seen once. Germline loops: CDR1 SEHNR, CDR2 FQNEAQ (reference sequence). Between the trimmed V and J ends, which lost 5 bases and 7 bases, there was a span of 12 bases. This CDR3 is built from 13 residues. This clonotype was sampled from a woman over 75 with active or convalescent COVID-19. The chain couples TRBV7-9 to TRBJ1-5, with TRBD1 as a possible D gene (5 bases). The sample comprised peripheral blood. The CDR3: CASSPLGGQPQHF. For the CDR3, the DNA is TGTGCCAGCAGCCCACTGGGGGGGCAGCCCCAGCATTTT.